These 4 T cell receptor beta chains were all obtained from the same sample, sequenced in a study of cytomegalovirus exposure and HLA in healthy donors. The PCR was carried out with 60 Vbeta primers and 13 Jbeta primers. The table came from immunoSEQ multiplex PCR; TCRdb's copy has only in-frame clones and leaves some out. This repertoire shows over 200,000 clones, more than 75% found once; its top ten account for around 1.2%. Sequencing was performed on PBMCs. These receptors were collected from a human donor in good health.

V is TRBV6-5 and J is TRBJ2-1; the D gene is possibly TRBD1 (5 bases). The CDR3 spans 11 residues. Trimming cost V 5 bases and J 8 bases, with 7 bases left between them. Germline V CDR1 and CDR2: MNHEY, SVGAGI. CDR3 nucleotides: TGTGCCAGCAGTCAGGGTGATGAGCAGTTCTTC. Residues: CASSQGDEQFF.

The chain joins TRBV6-1 to TRBJ2-7; TRBD2 agrees at 9 bases. V trimming: 5 bases; J trimming: 3 bases; junction bases outside the gene matches: 5. CDR1 is MNHNS, CDR2 SASEGT, per germline. The CDR3 extends over 14 amino acids. The CDR3 DNA sequence: TGTGCCAGCAGTCGATCGACTAGCGGCTACGAGCAGTACTTC. Translating gives CASSRSTSGYEQYF.

The chain uses TRBV5-1 and TRBJ2-3, with no clear D. The V gene's germline CDR1 is SGHRS and CDR2 YFSETQ. V gave up 0 bases and J gave up 2 bases, with 7 bases separating them. The CDR3 runs 14 residues. The CDR3, as DNA: TGCGCCAGCAGCTTGGGGCGGAACACAGATACGCAGTATTTT. It is translated as CASSLGRNTDTQYF.

The chain uses TRBV9 and TRBJ2-7, with no clear D. Between the trimmed V and J ends, which lost 7 bases and 4 bases, there was a span of 15 bases. Germline CDR1 is SGDLS and CDR2 is YYNGEE. The CDR3 has 13 residues. The CDR3 DNA is TGTGCCAGCGGCGGAAGACCCGGGTACGAGCAGTACTTC. The encoded protein is CASGGRPGYEQYF.